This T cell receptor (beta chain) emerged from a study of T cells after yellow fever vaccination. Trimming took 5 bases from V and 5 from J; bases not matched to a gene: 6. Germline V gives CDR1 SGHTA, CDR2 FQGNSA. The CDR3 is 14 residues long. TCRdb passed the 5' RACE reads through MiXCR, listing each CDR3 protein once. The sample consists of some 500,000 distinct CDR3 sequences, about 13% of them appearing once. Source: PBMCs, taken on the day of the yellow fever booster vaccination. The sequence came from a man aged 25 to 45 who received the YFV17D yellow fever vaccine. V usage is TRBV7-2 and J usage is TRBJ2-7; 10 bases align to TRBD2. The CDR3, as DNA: TGTGCCAGCAGCCTCCGACTAGCGGGTAACGAGCAGTACTTC. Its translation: CASSLRLAGNEQYF.